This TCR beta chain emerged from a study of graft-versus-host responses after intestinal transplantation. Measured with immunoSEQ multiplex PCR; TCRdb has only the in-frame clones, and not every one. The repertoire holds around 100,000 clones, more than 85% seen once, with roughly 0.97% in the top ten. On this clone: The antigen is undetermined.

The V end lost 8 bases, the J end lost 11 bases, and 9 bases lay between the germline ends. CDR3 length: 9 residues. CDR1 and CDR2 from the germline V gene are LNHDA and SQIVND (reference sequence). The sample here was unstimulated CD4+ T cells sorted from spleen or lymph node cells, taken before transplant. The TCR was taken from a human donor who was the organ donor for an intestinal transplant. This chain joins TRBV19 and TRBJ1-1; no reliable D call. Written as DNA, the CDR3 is TGTGCCAGTGGCGGCGGTGCTTTCTTT. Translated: CASGGGAFF.